These T cell receptor beta chains were read from a single sample in a study of blood T cell repertoires in COVID-19. Produced via immunoSEQ multiplex PCR; TCRdb's table is partial and in-frame only. The table has approximately 490,000 clones, around 90% seen once; the top ten hold about 0.65%. Material: PBMCs or T cells enriched from blood (not recorded which). Every receptor here comes from a woman aged 18-29 years who had recovered from COVID-19. The CDR3 runs from the conserved cysteine through the conserved F or W. A D gene is named only where the DNA matches it firmly. Size is omitted from some rows. Given values are once, few, many or a class for expanded clones.

V	D	J	size	DNA	CDR3
TRBV7-2	TRBD1	TRBJ1-5	-	TGTGCCAGCAGTCCAGGGGGCGATCGGGATCAGCCCCAGCATTTT	CASSPGGDRDQPQHF
TRBV5-1	TRBD2	TRBJ2-2	-	TGCGCCAGCAGCCTCCTTCCTCGCGGGGGGGCCGGCGGGGAGCTGTTTTTT	CASSLLPRGGAGGELFF
TRBV5-1	-	TRBJ1-6	-	TGCGCCAGCAGACTAGGGGACACCCGTTCACCCCTCCACTTT	CASRLGDTRSPLHF
TRBV4-1	-	TRBJ1-2	-	TGCGCCAGCAGCCAAGTCCAGGATGAGGGCTATGGCTACACCTTC	CASSQVQDEGYGYTF
TRBV2	TRBD1	TRBJ1-2	-	TGTGCCAGCAGTGCCCCCTGGGGGCAGGGGGGACGGGGCTACACCTTC	CASSAPWGQGGRGYTF
TRBV30	TRBD2	TRBJ2-3	-	TGTGCCTGGAGTGTGAGCGGGGGGTCATCAGATACGCAGTATTTT	CAWSVSGGSSDTQYF
TRBV6-5	-	TRBJ1-2	few	TGTGCCAGCAGTTACCTAGGGGAAGGGAATGGCTACACCTTC	CASSYLGEGNGYTF
TRBV19	-	TRBJ2-3	-	TGTGCCAGTAGTATAGATCTGTCTTCGAGAGGGGATACGCAGTATTTT	CASSIDLSSRGDTQYF
TRBV5-1	TRBD2	TRBJ2-7	-	TGCGCCAGCAGCCCGTCTTCCCTAGCGGACGAGCAGTACTTC	CASSPSSLADEQYF
TRBV5-1	-	TRBJ1-3	-	TGCGCCAGCAGCTTGGCGGGTGGCTCTGGAAACACCATATATTTT	CASSLAGGSGNTIYF
TRBV11-2	-	TRBJ1-1	-	TGTGCCAGCAGCCTCGCCGGGTCCGAAGCTTTCTTT	CASSLAGSEAFF
TRBV4-1	-	TRBJ2-7	-	TGCGCCAGCAGCCAGGAGCTAGAAGAGCCGAGGCAGTACTTC	CASSQELEEPRQYF
TRBV28	-	TRBJ1-1	-	TGTGCCAGCTTTACTCTAAACACTGAAGCTTTCTTT	CASFTLNTEAFF
TRBV3-1/TRBV3-2	-	TRBJ1-3	-	TGTGCCAGCAGCCACCTACAGGGAAACACCATATATTTT	CASSHLQGNTIYF
TRBV7-6	-	TRBJ1-3	-	TGTGCCAGCAGCCCTATGCGCGTTTCCTCTGGAAACACCATATATTTT	CASSPMRVSSGNTIYF
TRBV3-1/TRBV3-2	TRBD1	TRBJ1-1	-	TGTGCCAGCAGCCCGCTTGACAGGGAGAATCCTGAAGCTTTCTTT	CASSPLDRENPEAFF
TRBV7-9	-	TRBJ1-2	-	TGTGCCAGCAGCTTCGCAGGGAAGGACGGCTACACCTTC	CASSFAGKDGYTF
TRBV2	-	TRBJ2-3	few	TGTGCCAGCAGGGGGAAAGCTAGCGCAGATACGCAGTATTTT	CASRGKASADTQYF
TRBV4-1	TRBD1	TRBJ1-5	-	TGCGCCAGCAGCCGGACAGGGGAGGGCAATCAGCCCCAGCATTTT	CASSRTGEGNQPQHF
TRBV12-3/TRBV12-4	TRBD1	TRBJ1-6	-	TGTGCCAGCGGACAGGCTCGAGATTCACCCCTCCACTTT	CASGQARDSPLHF
TRBV6-1	-	TRBJ1-1	-	TGTGCCAGCAGTGAAGCGTTTTCTATCCTCGAAGCTTTCTTT	CASSEAFSILEAFF
TRBV28	-	TRBJ1-4	-	TGTGCCAGCAGTGCCCCGGGAGGCGAACAGAGTGAAAAACTGTTTTTT	CASSAPGGEQSEKLFF
TRBV10-3	-	TRBJ1-6	-	TGTGCCATCAGTGAGACAGAACAGGGACCCCTCCACTTT	CAISETEQGPLHF
TRBV6-1	-	TRBJ1-1	-	TGTGCCAGCAGTGAGGGGCCGGGAGTAGAAACTGAAGCTTTCTTT	CASSEGPGVETEAFF
TRBV28	-	TRBJ1-2	-	TGTGCCAGCAGTCTTCCATCGGGGGGCTACACCTTC	CASSLPSGGYTF
TRBV27	-	TRBJ1-2	-	TGTGCCAGCAGTTCTTCAGAAACCTTC	CASSSSETF
TRBV3-1/TRBV3-2	-	TRBJ2-5	-	TGTGCCAGCAGCCAAGGGAGGGTCAGCAAAGAGACCCAGTACTTC	CASSQGRVSKETQYF
TRBV12-5	-	TRBJ1-6	-	TGTGCTAGTGGTTTGGGTGCGGGGGGAGTTCTTTCACCCCTCCACTTT	CASGLGAGGVLSPLHF
TRBV7-2	TRBD1	TRBJ2-2	-	TGTGCCAGCAGCTCCAGATTACAGGGGTTGGGGGGGGAGCTGTTTTTT	CASSSRLQGLGGELFF
TRBV7-9	-	TRBJ2-1	-	TGTGCCAGCAGCTTAGCGGCAGGGGTGGACTACAATGAGCAGTTCTTC	CASSLAAGVDYNEQFF
TRBV2	-	TRBJ1-1	-	TGTGCCAGCAGTGAAGGACAGATAGAAGCTTTCTTT	CASSEGQIEAFF
TRBV2	TRBD1	TRBJ1-4	-	TGTGCCAGCAGTTTGACAGGGGGCGGTTGGGAAAAACTGTTTTTT	CASSLTGGGWEKLFF
TRBV5-5	-	TRBJ2-5	-	TGTGCCAGCAGCTTTATAGCGGCGTCTCCTATACTTAAAGAGACCCAGTACTTC	CASSFIAASPILKETQYF
TRBV11-3	-	TRBJ1-2	-	TGTGCCAGCGTCAGGGTTTGGGCCTATGGCTACACCTTC	CASVRVWAYGYTF
TRBV3-1/TRBV3-2	TRBD1	TRBJ1-2	-	TGTGCCAGCACTCCTACAGGGGCGGAAAACTATGGCTACACCTTC	CASTPTGAENYGYTF
TRBV28	-	TRBJ1-5	-	TGTGCCAGCAGTTCGCCACAGGGAACTGGCAATCAGCCCCAGCATTTT	CASSSPQGTGNQPQHF
TRBV27	TRBD2	TRBJ2-2	-	TGTGCCAGCAGACCGGGGGGGGACACCGGGGAGCTGTTTTTT	CASRPGGDTGELFF
TRBV30	-	TRBJ1-1	once	TGTGCCTCGGACGGACAGAGGAACACTGAAGCTTTCTTT	CASDGQRNTEAFF
TRBV5-6	-	TRBJ1-1	-	TGTGCCAGCAGCACCTACAGGGTTGGCACTGAAGCTTTCTTT	CASSTYRVGTEAFF
TRBV6-6	-	TRBJ1-1	once	TGTGCCAGCGGCCGGGGGACTGAAGCTTTCTTT	CASGRGTEAFF
TRBV30	-	TRBJ2-3	few	TGTGCCTGGAGCTTGACTATAGAGGATACGCAGTATTTT	CAWSLTIEDTQYF
TRBV27	-	TRBJ2-7	few	TGTGCCACCGGACAGCCCTACTACGAGCAGTACTTC	CATGQPYYEQYF
TRBV7-2	-	TRBJ1-2	-	TGCGCCAGCAGCTTAAAACGGGGGGCGCAGGACTATGGCTACACCTTC	CASSLKRGAQDYGYTF
TRBV5-1	-	TRBJ1-6	-	TGCGCCAGCAGCCCTAGGACGGACAATAATTCACCCCTCCACTTT	CASSPRTDNNSPLHF